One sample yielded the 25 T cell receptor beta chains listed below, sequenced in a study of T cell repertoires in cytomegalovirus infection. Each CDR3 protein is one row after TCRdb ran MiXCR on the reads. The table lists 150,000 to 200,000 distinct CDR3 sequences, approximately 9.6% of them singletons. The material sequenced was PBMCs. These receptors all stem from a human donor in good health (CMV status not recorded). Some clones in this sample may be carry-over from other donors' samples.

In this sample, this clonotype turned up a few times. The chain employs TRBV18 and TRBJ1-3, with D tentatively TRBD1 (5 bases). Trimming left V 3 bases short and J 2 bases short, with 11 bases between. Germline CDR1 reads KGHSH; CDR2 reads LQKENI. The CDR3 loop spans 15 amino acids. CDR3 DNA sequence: TGTGCCAGCTCACCCGGACGGGGGACTGGAAACACCATATATTTT. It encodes CASSPGRGTGNTIYF.

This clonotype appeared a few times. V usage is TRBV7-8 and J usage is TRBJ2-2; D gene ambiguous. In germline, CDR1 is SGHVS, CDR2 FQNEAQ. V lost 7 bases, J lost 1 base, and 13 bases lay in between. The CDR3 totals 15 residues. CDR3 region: CASTAVWQNTGELFF. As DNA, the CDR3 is TGTGCCAGCACCGCGGTTTGGCAGAACACCGGGGAGCTGTTTTTT.

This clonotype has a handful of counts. The CDR3 reads CAWSGRGNSPLHF. In DNA form, the CDR3 reads TGTGCCTGGAGTGGACGGGGTAATTCACCCCTCCACTTT. This chain uses TRBV30 with TRBJ1-6; D is unresolved. The CDR3 runs to 13 residues. The V gene lost 1 base and the J gene lost 6 bases, with 7 bases spanning the gap. CDR1 is GTSNPN and CDR2 is SVGIG in the germline V gene (reference sequence).

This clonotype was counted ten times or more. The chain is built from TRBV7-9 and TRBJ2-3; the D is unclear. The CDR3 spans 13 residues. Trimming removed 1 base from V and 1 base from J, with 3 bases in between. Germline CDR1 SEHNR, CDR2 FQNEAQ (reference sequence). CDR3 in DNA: TGTGCCAGCAGCTTAGTGGGCACAGATACGCAGTATTTT. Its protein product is CASSLVGTDTQYF. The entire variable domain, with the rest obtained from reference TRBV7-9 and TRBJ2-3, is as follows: DTGVSQNPRHKITKRGQNVTFRCDPISEHNRLYWYRQTLGQGPEFLTYFQNEAQLEKSRLLSDRFSAERPKGSFSTLEIQRTEQGDSAMYLCASSLVGTDTQYFGPGTRLTVL.

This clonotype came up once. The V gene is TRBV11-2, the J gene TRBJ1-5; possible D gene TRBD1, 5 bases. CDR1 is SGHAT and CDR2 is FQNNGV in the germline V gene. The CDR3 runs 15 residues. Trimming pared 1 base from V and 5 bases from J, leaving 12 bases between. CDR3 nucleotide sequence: TGTGCCAGCAGCTTAGGCGGGGCAGGGCATCAGCCCCAGCATTTT. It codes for CASSLGGAGHQPQHF.

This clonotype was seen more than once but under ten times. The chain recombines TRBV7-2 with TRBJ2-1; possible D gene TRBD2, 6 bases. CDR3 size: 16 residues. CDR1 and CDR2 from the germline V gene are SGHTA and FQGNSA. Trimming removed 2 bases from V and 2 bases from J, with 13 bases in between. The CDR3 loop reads CASSLHGSGTYNEQFF. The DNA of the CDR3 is TGTGCCAGCAGCTTACATGGTAGCGGAACCTACAATGAGCAGTTCTTC. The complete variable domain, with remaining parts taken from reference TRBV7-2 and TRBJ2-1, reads GAGVSQSPSNKVTEKGKDVELRCDPISGHTALYWYRQSLGQGLEFLIYFQGNSAPDKSGLPSDRFSAERTGGSVSTLTIQRTQQEDSAVYLCASSLHGSGTYNEQFFGPGTRLTVL.

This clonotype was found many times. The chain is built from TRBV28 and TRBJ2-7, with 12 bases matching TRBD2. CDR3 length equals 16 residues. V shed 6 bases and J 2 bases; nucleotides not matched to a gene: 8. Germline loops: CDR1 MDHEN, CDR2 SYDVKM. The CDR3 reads CASSSSGRALTYEQYF. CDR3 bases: TGTGCCAGCAGCTCTAGCGGGAGGGCTCTTACCTACGAGCAGTACTTC.

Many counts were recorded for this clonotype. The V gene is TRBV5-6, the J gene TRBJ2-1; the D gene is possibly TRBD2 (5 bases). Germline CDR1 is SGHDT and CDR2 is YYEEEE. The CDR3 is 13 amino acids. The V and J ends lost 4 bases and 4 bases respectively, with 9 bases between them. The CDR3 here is CASSVDLYNEQFF. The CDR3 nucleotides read TGTGCCAGCAGCGTGGACTTGTACAATGAGCAGTTCTTC.

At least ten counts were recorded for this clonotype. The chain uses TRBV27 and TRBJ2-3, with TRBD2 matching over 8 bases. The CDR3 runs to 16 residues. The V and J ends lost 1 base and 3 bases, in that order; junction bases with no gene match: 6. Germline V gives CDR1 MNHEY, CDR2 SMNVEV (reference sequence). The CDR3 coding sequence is TGTGCCAGCAGTTTATTAGCGGGGTACGGGACAGATACGCAGTATTTT. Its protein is CASSLLAGYGTDTQYF.

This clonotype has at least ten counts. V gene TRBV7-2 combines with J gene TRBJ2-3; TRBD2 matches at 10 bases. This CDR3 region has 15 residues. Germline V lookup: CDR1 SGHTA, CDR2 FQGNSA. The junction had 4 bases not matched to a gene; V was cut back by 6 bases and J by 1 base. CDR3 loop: CASRPSGRGTDTQYF. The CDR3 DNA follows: TGTGCCAGCAGACCCAGCGGGAGGGGCACAGATACGCAGTATTTT.

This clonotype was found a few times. The CDR3: CASRRQGVLDEQYF. In nucleotides, the CDR3 is TGTGCCAGCAGGAGACAGGGGGTTCTCGACGAGCAGTACTTC. This chain links TRBV6-2 or TRBV6-3 with TRBJ2-7; 9 bases match TRBD1. Germline CDR1 MNHEY, CDR2 SVGEGT. The junction had 8 bases not matched to a gene; V was cut back by 6 bases and J by 5 bases. The CDR3 length is 14 residues.

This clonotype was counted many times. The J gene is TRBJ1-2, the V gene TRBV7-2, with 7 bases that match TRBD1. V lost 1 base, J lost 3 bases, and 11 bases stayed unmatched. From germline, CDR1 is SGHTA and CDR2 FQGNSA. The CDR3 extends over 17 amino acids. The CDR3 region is CASSLVLGRGSYYGYTF. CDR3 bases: TGTGCCAGCAGCTTAGTCCTAGGCAGGGGGTCGTACTATGGCTACACCTTC. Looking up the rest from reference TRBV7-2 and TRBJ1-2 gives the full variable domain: GAGVSQSPSNKVTEKGKDVELRCDPISGHTALYWYRQSLGQGLEFLIYFQGNSAPDKSGLPSDRFSAERTGGSVSTLTIQRTQQEDSAVYLCASSLVLGRGSYYGYTFGSGTRLTVV.

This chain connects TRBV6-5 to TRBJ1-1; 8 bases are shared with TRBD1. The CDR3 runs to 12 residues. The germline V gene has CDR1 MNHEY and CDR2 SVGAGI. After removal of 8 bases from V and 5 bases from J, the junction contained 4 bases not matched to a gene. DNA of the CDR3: TGTGCCAGCGGCAGGGGGCTGACTGAAGCTTTCTTT. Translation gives CASGRGLTEAFF.

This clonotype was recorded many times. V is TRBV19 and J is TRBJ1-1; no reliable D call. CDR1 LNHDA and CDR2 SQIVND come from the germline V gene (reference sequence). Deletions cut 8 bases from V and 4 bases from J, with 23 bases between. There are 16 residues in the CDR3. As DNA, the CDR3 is TGTGCCAGTCTTGACCGACCAAGGCAGTTTGGCACTGAAGCTTTCTTT. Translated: CASLDRPRQFGTEAFF.

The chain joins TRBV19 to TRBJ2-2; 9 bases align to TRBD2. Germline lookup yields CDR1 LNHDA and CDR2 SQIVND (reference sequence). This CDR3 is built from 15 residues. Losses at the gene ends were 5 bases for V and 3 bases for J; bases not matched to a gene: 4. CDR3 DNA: TGTGCCAGTAGTCCGCGACTAGCGGACACCGGGGAGCTGTTTTTT. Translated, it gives CASSPRLADTGELFF.

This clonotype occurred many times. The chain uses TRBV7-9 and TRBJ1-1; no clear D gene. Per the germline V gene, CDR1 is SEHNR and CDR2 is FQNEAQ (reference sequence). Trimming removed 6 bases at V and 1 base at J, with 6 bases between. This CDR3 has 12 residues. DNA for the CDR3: TGTGCCAGCAGAGACACGAACACTGAAGCTTTCTTT. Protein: CASRDTNTEAFF.

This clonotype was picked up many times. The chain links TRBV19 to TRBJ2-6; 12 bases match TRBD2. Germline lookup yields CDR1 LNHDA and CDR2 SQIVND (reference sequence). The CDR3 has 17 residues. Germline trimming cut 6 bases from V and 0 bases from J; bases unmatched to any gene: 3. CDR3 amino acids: CASSSSGRASGANVLTF. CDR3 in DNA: TGTGCCAGTAGCTCTAGCGGGAGGGCCTCTGGGGCCAACGTCCTGACTTTC.

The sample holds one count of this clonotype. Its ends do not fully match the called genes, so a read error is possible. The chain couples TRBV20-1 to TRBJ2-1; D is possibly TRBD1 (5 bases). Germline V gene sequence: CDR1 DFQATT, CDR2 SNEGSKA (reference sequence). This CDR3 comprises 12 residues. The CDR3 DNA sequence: TGCAGTGCTAGATCAGGGTCCAATGAGCAGTGCTTC. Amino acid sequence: CSARSGSNEQCF.

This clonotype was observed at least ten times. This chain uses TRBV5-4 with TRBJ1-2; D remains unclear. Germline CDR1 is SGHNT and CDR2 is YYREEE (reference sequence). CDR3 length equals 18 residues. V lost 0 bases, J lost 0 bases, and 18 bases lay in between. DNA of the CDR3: TGTGCCAGCAGCTTGGCCACGGCAGGTGGATTCTCTAACTATGGCTACACCTTC. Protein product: CASSLATAGGFSNYGYTF.

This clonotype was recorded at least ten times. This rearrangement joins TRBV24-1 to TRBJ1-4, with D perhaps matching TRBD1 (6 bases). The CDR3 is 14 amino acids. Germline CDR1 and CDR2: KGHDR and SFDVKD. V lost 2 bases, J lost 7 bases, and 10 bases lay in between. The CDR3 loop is CATSDYRDGEKLFF. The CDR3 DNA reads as TGTGCCACCAGTGATTACAGGGATGGTGAAAAACTGTTTTTT.

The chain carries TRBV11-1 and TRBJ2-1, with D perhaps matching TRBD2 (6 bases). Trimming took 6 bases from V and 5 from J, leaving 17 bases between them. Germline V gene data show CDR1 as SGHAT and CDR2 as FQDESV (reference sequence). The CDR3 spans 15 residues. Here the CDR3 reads CASRPSGPANNEQFF. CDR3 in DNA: TGTGCCAGCAGACCGAGCGGGCCGGCGAACAATGAGCAGTTCTTC.

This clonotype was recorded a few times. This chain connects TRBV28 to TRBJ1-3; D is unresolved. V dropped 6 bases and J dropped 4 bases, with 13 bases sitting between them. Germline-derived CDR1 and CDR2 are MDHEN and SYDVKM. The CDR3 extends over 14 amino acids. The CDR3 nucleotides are TGTGCCAGCAGCATGGGGTCCGAGGGAAACACCATATATTTT. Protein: CASSMGSEGNTIYF.

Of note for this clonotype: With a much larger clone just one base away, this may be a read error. The CDR3 region is CASSDPGTGWTGVLFF. CDR3 bases: TGTGCCAGCAGCGACCCCGGGACAGGGTGGACCGGGGTGCTGTTTTTT. V is TRBV11-2 and J is TRBJ2-2; TRBD1 matches at 9 bases. Germline values: CDR1 SGHAT, CDR2 FQNNGV. The CDR3 totals 16 residues.

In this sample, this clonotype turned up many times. Here the CDR3 reads CSVVGGSQTQYF. CDR3 DNA sequence: TGCAGCGTTGTGGGGGGTTCTCAGACCCAGTACTTC. The chain employs TRBV29-1 and TRBJ2-5; D may be TRBD2 (6 bases). Germline V gene lookup returns CDR1 SQVTM and CDR2 ANQGSEA. This CDR3 contains 12 residues. V lost 4 bases and J lost 6, with 12 bases in between. Together with reference TRBV29-1 and TRBJ2-5, the CDR3 gives the full variable domain: SAVISQKPSRDICQRGTSLTIQCQVDSQVTMMFWYRQQPGQSLTLIATANQGSEATYESGFVIDKFPISRPNLTFSTLTVSNMSPEDSSIYLCSVVGGSQTQYFGPGTRLLVL.

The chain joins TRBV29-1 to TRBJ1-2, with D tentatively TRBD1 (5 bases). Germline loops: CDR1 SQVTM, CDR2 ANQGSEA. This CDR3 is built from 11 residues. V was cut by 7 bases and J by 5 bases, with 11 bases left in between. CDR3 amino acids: CSGLQDYGYTF. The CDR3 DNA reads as TGCAGCGGCTTACAGGATTATGGCTACACCTTC.